One sample yielded the 10 T cell receptor beta chains listed below, sequenced in a study of response to subunit inactivated influenza vaccine. Each CDR3 protein gets one entry after TCRdb re-called the RT-PCR reads with MiXCR. The sample shows roughly 500,000 distinct CDR3 sequences, around 21% of them seen only once. These data were also reused for a study on T cells expressing NK-cell markers. That publication notes: In generating TCR beta cDNA, 5'RACE template switching with UMIs was used.

The source material was CD4+ T cells sorted from PBMCs, sampled 12 days after vaccination. The receptors derive from a man over 45 who received an inactivated influenza vaccine.

There are many counts of this clonotype. The chain links TRBV28 to TRBJ2-5; D uncertain. Germline CDR1 and CDR2: MDHEN and SYDVKM. The CDR3 is 15 residues long. V gave up 3 bases and J gave up 2 bases, with 13 bases separating them. This CDR3 reads CASSLPRQEQETQYF. In DNA, the CDR3 is TGTGCCAGCAGTTTGCCACGGCAAGAGCAAGAGACCCAGTACTTC.

The rearrangement links TRBV12-5 to TRBJ2-3, with 7 positions matching TRBD2. The CDR3 is made up of 16 amino acids. V was pared by 4 bases and J by 0 bases, with 7 bases of the junction left unmatched. CDR1 and CDR2 (germline): LGHNT, FRNRAP. The CDR3 region is CASGWSTSLSTDTQYF. The CDR3 DNA reads TGTGCTAGTGGTTGGTCGACTAGCCTGAGCACAGATACGCAGTATTTT. The full variable domain, in which reference TRBV12-5 and TRBJ2-3 provide the parts outside the CDR3, is DARVTQTPRHKVTEMGQEVTMRCQPILGHNTVFWYRQTMMQGLELLAYFRNRAPLDDSGMPKDRFSAEMPDATLATLKIQPSEPRDSAVYFCASGWSTSLSTDTQYFGPGTRLTVL.

The J gene is TRBJ2-3, the V gene TRBV11-3; D is ambiguous. The CDR3 covers 14 residues. Trimming pared 5 bases from V and 1 base from J, leaving 10 bases between. Germline CDR1 and CDR2: SGHNT and YENEEA. CDR3 bases: TGTGCCAGCAGCAAAGATAGTGGCACAGATACGCAGTATTTT. Protein: CASSKDSGTDTQYF.

This clonotype has only a few counts. The chain links TRBV20-1 to TRBJ1-5; the match to TRBD1 covers 9 bases. Germline-derived CDR1 and CDR2 are DFQATT and SNEGSKA (reference sequence). The CDR3 runs 15 residues. The ends lost 3 bases at V and 6 bases at J; junction bases unmatched: 9. In nucleotides, the CDR3 is TGCAGTGCTAGCGCCTGGACAGGGGTAATTCAGCCCCAGCATTTT. This sequence encodes CSASAWTGVIQPQHF.

This chain uses TRBV4-2 with TRBJ1-5, with D unresolved. In germline, CDR1 is LGHNA, CDR2 YNFKEQ. The V end lost 4 bases, the J end lost 1 base, and 14 bases lay between the germline ends. This CDR3 spans 16 amino acids. As DNA, the CDR3 is TGTGCCAGCAGCCCCCGAGGAGGTGACAGCAATCAGCCCCAGCATTTT. The encoded protein is CASSPRGGDSNQPQHF.

Many counts were recorded for this clonotype. The V gene is TRBV29-1, the J gene TRBJ2-3; possible D gene TRBD1, 5 bases. CDR1 and CDR2 (germline): SQVTM, ANQGSEA. Trimming removed 3 bases at V and 0 bases at J, with 19 bases between. The length of the CDR3 is 17 residues. The CDR3 bases are TGCAGCGTTGAGGACCGACGGTATGGGGCTAGCACAGATACGCAGTATTTT. Translation: CSVEDRRYGASTDTQYF.

This clonotype was counted a few times. The chain joins TRBV11-2 to TRBJ2-5; D may correspond to TRBD1 or TRBD2 (5 bases each). This CDR3 contains 13 residues. Per the germline V gene, CDR1 is SGHAT and CDR2 is FQNNGV. V dropped 5 bases and J dropped 0 bases, with 7 bases sitting between them. Here the CDR3 DNA reads TGTGCCAGCAGCACGGGACACCAAGAGACCCAGTACTTC. This encodes CASSTGHQETQYF. The whole variable domain, remainder taken from reference TRBV11-2 and TRBJ2-5, is EAGVAQSPRYKIIEKRQSVAFWCNPISGHATLYWYQQILGQGPKLLIQFQNNGVVDDSQLPKDRFSAERLKGVDSTLKIQPAKLEDSAVYLCASSTGHQETQYFGPGTRLLVL.

The chain is built from TRBV12-3 or TRBV12-4 and TRBJ2-7; D is unresolved. Trimming removed 1 base at V and 0 bases at J, with 10 bases between. This CDR3 has 15 residues. CDR3 nucleotides: TGTGCCAGCAGTTTAGGGGTTGAGAGCTCCTACGAGCAGTACTTC. This gives the protein CASSLGVESSYEQYF.

This clonotype appeared a few times. The V gene is TRBV24-1, the J gene TRBJ2-2; TRBD1 might be the D (7 bases). CDR3 length equals 16 residues. CDR1 KGHDR and CDR2 SFDVKD come from the germline V gene. Trimming shortened V by 4 bases and J by 5 bases, and 16 bases separated the two germline ends. CDR3 in DNA: TGTGCCACCAGTGACTCAAGACAGGGACTTACCGGGGAGCTGTTTTTT. It is translated as CATSDSRQGLTGELFF.

The table lists this clonotype with a few counts. The J gene is TRBJ1-2, the V gene TRBV7-9; maybe TRBD1 (5 bases). Trimming removed 5 bases at V and 4 bases at J, with 14 bases between. In germline, CDR1 is SEHNR, CDR2 FQNEAQ (reference sequence). The CDR3 runs 14 residues. The CDR3 sequence: CASSMDTHSYGYTF. The CDR3 bases are TGTGCCAGCAGCATGGACACCCATAGCTATGGCTACACCTTC. Filled out from reference TRBV7-9 and TRBJ1-2, the complete variable domain reads DTGVSQNPRHKITKRGQNVTFRCDPISEHNRLYWYRQTLGQGPEFLTYFQNEAQLEKSRLLSDRFSAERPKGSFSTLEIQRTEQGDSAMYLCASSMDTHSYGYTFGSGTRLTVV.